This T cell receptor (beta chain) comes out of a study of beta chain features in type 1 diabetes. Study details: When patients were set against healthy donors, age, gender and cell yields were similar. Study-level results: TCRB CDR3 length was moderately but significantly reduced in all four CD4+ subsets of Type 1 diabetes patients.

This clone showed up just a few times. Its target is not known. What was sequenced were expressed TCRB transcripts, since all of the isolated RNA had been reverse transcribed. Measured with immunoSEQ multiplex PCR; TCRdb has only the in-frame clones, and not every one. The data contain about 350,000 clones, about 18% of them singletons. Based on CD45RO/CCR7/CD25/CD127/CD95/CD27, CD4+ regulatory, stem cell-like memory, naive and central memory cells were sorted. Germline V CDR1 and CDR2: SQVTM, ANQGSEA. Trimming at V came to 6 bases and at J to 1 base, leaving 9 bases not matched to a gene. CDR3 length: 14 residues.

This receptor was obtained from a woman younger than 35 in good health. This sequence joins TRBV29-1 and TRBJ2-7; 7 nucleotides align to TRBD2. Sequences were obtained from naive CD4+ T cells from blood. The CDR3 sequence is CSVSPLAASYEQYF. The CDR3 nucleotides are TGCAGCGTGTCTCCTCTAGCGGCTTCCTACGAGCAGTACTTC.